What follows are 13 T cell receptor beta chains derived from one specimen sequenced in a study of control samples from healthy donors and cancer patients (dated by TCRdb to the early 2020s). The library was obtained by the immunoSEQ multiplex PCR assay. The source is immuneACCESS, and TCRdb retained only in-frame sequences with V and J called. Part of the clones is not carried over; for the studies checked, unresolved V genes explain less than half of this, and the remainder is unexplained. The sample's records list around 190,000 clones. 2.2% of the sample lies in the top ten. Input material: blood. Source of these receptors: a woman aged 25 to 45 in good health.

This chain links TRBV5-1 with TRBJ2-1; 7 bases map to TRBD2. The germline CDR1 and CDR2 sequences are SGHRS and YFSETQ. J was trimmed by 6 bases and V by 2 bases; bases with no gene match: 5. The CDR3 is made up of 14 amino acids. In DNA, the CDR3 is TGCGCCAGCAGCTTTCGGCTAGCGGCCAATGAGCAGTTCTTC. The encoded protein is CASSFRLAANEQFF.

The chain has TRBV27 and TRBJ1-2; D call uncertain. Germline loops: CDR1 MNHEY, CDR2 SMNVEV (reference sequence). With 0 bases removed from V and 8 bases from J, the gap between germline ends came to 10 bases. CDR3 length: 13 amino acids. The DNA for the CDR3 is TGTGCCAGCAGTTTATCCAGATCTTACGGCTACACCTTC. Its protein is CASSLSRSYGYTF.

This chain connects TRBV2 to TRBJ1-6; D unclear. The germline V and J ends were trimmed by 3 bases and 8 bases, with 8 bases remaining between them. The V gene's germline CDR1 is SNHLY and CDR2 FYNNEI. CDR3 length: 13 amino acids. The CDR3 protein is CASSDEGDSPLHF. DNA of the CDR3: TGTGCCAGCAGTGACGAGGGCGATTCACCCCTCCACTTT.

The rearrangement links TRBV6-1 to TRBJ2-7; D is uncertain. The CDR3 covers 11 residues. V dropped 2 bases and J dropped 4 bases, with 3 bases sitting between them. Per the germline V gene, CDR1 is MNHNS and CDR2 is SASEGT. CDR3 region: CASSEPYEQYF. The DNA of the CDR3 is TGTGCCAGCAGTGAACCGTACGAGCAGTACTTC.

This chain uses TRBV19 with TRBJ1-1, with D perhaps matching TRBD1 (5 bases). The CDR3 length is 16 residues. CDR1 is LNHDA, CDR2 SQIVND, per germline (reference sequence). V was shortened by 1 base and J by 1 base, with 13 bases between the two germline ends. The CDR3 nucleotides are TGTGCCAGTAGTATAGCGACTAGGACACCGAACACTGAAGCTTTCTTT. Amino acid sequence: CASSIATRTPNTEAFF.

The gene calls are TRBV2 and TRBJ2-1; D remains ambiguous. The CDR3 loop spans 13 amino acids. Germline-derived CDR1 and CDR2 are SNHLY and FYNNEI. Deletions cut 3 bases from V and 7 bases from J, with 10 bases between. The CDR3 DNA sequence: TGTGCCAGCAGTGACCGGCTAGGAAATGAGCAGTTCTTC. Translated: CASSDRLGNEQFF.

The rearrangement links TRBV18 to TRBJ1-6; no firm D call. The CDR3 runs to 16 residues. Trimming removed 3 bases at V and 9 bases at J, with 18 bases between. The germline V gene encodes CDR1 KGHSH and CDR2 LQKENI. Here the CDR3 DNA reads TGTGCCAGCTCACCCACCTCTCGTCCAGAGGCTTCACCCCTCCACTTT. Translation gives CASSPTSRPEASPLHF.

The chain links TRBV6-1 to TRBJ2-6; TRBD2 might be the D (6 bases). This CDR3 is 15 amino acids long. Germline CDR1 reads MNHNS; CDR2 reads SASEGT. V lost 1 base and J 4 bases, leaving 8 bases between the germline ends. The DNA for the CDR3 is TGTGCCAGCAGTGAAGAGGGAGGCGGGGCCAACGTCCTGACTTTC. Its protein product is CASSEEGGGANVLTF.

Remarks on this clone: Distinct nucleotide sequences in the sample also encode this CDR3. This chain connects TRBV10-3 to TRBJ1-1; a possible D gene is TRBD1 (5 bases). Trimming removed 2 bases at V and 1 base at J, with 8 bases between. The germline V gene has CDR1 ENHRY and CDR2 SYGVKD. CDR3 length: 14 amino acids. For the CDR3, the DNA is TGTGCCATCAGTGAGCGGGGGGGGAACACTGAAGCTTTCTTT. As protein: CAISERGGNTEAFF.

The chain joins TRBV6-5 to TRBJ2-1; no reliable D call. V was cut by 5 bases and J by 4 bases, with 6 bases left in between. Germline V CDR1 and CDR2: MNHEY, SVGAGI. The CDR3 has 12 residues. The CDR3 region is CASSRTYNEQFF. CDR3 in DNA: TGTGCCAGCAGTAGAACTTACAATGAGCAGTTCTTC.

The CDR3 loop reads CASSTDRRSGNTIYF. In DNA form, the CDR3 reads TGTGCCAGCAGCACTGACAGACGCTCTGGAAACACCATATATTTT. The chain carries TRBV6-5 and TRBJ1-3, with D tentatively TRBD1 (5 bases). V lost 6 bases, J lost 0 bases, and 12 bases lay in between. CDR3 length: 15 amino acids. Germline-derived CDR1 and CDR2 are MNHEY and SVGAGI.

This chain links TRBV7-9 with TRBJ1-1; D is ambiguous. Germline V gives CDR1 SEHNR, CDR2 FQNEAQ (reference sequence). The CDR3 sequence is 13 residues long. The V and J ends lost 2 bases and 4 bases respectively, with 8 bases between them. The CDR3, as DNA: TGTGCCAGCAGCTTACCAACAATCACTGAAGCTTTCTTT. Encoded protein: CASSLPTITEAFF.

CDR3 DNA: TGCAGCGTTGCCACAGGACAGAAGGCTGAAGCTTTCTTT. It is translated as CSVATGQKAEAFF. This chain uses TRBV29-1 with TRBJ1-1; D may be TRBD1 (6 bases). V shed 4 bases and J shed 6 bases, with 15 bases lying between them. The CDR3 covers 13 residues. Germline V lookup: CDR1 SQVTM, CDR2 ANQGSEA.